This T cell receptor beta chain is drawn from a study of neurological immune-mediated disorders (dated by TCRdb to the late 2010s). Regarding the complete study: Among the roughly 34 multiple sclerosis patients, relapsing-remitting MS was present in some 31 and secondary progressive MS was present in 3. Peripheral blood TCR-beta repertoires from patients with HTLV-I-associated myelopathy (HAM/TSP), patients with multiple sclerosis, and healthy controls were compared in the study using UMI-based sequencing. The 85 to 110 TCR-beta libraries included longitudinal samples, technical triplicates and paired sorted CD4+ and CD8+ T-cell subsets alongside PBMC samples. The cohort included some 70 subjects: some 15 with HAM/TSP, roughly 34 with multiple sclerosis, and around 20 healthy controls. The investigation overall reported the following: TCR clonal expansion was highest in HAM/TSP patients and lowest in MS patients, with MS patients falling below even healthy controls. The MS cluster was not associated with any clinical or MRI features, and the authors stated that larger cohorts are needed. Repertoires from 18 of 34 MS patients were grouped by phylogenetic analysis into a cluster of related CDR3 sequences, suggesting a possible repertoire-level signature. Across subjects, expanded clones never shared an identical CDR3 amino acid sequence, which suggests that the TCR-beta repertoires in every group were private.

To synthesize cDNA, template-switch 5'RACE was performed with a primer carrying a 10-nucleotide random unique molecular identifier so that each TCR transcript was tagged. Over 200 million TCR-beta sequences, covering 15-18 subjects, were produced in each sequencing run. Total RNA was extracted with the RNeasy kit. TCR-beta VDJ regions were amplified with primers for the TCR constant region and the 5'RACE anchor, using the KAPA Real-time Library Amplification kit. Sample indexes and Illumina adaptors were added in a first PCR, and a second PCR then increased library yield. After Ampure bead purification, the roughly 650 bp TCR product was size-selected on a 2% E-gel SizeSelection system. Before pooling, libraries had their quality checked on a Bioanalyzer, their concentration measured with Qubit, and their quantity determined with the Kapa Library Quantification kit. An Illumina HiSeq 2500 sequenced the libraries paired-end 2 x 150 bp. To increase sequence diversity, roughly 24-32% phiX was spiked into each library pool. In the authors' own workflow: The quality-filtered reads were processed with the UMI-based MiGEC pipeline, whose error correction step removed more than 80% of the raw TCR sequences. IMGT germline references were used for aligning VDJ genes, and each clonotype was defined as a unique CDR3 amino acid sequence together with its V-J genes. Clonal expansion, Shannon diversity and CDR3 relatedness (CalcPairwiseDistances, ClusterSamples) were evaluated with VDJtools, and phylogenetic trees were built with CLCbio workbench. Expanded clones were defined as having at least 8 unique UMIs, based on coefficient-of-variation modelling across technical triplicates. TCRdb reran the public reads through fastp at Q25 and MiXCR, keeping productive beta chains. Under each unique CDR3 protein, matching rows form one entry showing the most common genes and DNA. These V and J calls are TCRdb output, not the study's own analysis. In all, the sample holds about 70,000 distinct CDR3 sequences, and around 5% of those were seen once. The top ten clonotypes cover 5.6% of the sample.

The CDR3 has 17 amino acids, counting the end cysteine and phenylalanine. The sequence is cut down to CDR3 DNA, 51 bases in frame from base 1. V is cut back by 4 bases and J by 0 bases, with 8 bases in the junction unmatched. Sequences SGHRS (CDR1) and YFSETQ (CDR2) are obtained from the germline V gene. For the unsorted PBMC libraries, 2 million PBMCs were stored in RNAlater at -80 degrees C until RNA extraction and were used to generate the libraries. Multiple sclerosis patients were enrolled in a US clinical protocol evaluating disease progression by magnetic resonance imaging. PBMCs were separated from peripheral blood using Ficoll-Hypaque density gradient centrifugation and then cryopreserved in liquid nitrogen. This clonotype has ten or more counts. The antigen it binds to is not known. The sample holds no much larger clone one base away, and base qualities are not on file.

This sequence was found in a human donor with multiple sclerosis. The donor label of this sample is uncertain. The chain is encoded by TRBV5-1 joined to TRBJ1-4; TRBD1 agrees with 8 junctional bases. Sequencing used PBMCs. The DNA is TGCGCCAGCAGCCCAGACAGGGGTCGGGCAACTAATGAAAAACTGTTTTTT. Its protein product is CASSPDRGRATNEKLFF.